This T cell receptor beta chain was retrieved from a study of blood T cell repertoires in COVID-19 (dated by TCRdb to the early 2020s). General notes on the study: Samples covering the acute and convalescent phases of COVID-19 were provided by collaborators in the United States, Italy and Spain. The prospective study material was composed of cDNA or gDNA derived from T cells, B-cell-depleted T cells, or PBMCs. The dataset comprised deeply sampled blood TCRbeta repertoires from subjects exposed to, actively infected with, or recovered from COVID-19. A freely available public database, intended as a resource for researchers studying the immune response to SARS-CoV-2, is where the repertoires were released. The samples were drawn from two sources: the first 160 participants of the ongoing ImmuneRACE study, and over 950 subjects contributed by 6 global collaborators. A de-identified subject ID, COVID-19 status, age in years and sex were almost always included in the sample metadata. HLA class I and class II types, where available, came from metadata supplied by the sample provider rather than from assay-based typing.

As concerns this clone: The antigen this receptor binds is unknown. No qualities accompany the bases; no much larger clone lies one base away.

The paper as a whole reports these results and caveats: Clinical and demographic metadata were provided uncurated, with the amount varying by source and participant.

Whole blood was collected in K2EDTA tubes by collaborating institutions according to the institutions' own protocols. For TCRbeta analysis, collaborator samples were shipped as frozen whole blood, as isolated PBMCs, or as DNA extracted from either sample type. The immunoSEQ Assay, a bias-controlled multiplex PCR, was used to amplify TCRbeta CDR3 regions from genomic DNA. The authors processed their data as follows. The number of nucleated cells in each sample was estimated from the amplification of reference gene primers within the assay. To quantify the absolute abundance of each unique TCRbeta CDR3 rearrangement, sequence reads were collapsed and filtered. For each sample, productive Simpson clonality was calculated as the square root of Simpson's diversity index over productive rearrangements. TCRdb holds this immuneACCESS table with in-frame rearrangements only. Some clones are missing; in checked studies, unresolved V genes explain under half, and the rest has no known cause. The V and J calls and clone size come from that table; D and trimming were worked out from the DNA. The sample data list some 96,000 clones, and about 85% of these were observed just once. Of the sample, roughly an eighth is held by the ten largest clones.

The source is a man in his forties or fifties with active or convalescent COVID-19. The sequenced sample was peripheral blood.

The CDR3 protein: CASSITSGSINEQFF. The nucleotide sequence is TGTGCCAGTAGTATCACTAGCGGGAGTATTAATGAGCAGTTCTTC. The chain links TRBV19 with TRBJ2-1, with TRBD2 matching 11 junction bases. The germline V gene (reference sequence) specifies LNHDA as CDR1 and SQIVND as CDR2. V loses 3 bases at its end and J loses 7 bases; junction bases beyond the gene matches: 5. From the cysteine through the phenylalanine, the CDR3 covers 15 amino acids. CDR3 DNA is the only sequence kept; it has 45 bases, read in frame from the first base.